These 17 T cell receptor beta chains were all obtained from the same sample, sequenced in a study of CD8+CD57+ T cells in acquired aplastic anemia. Genomic DNA constituted the template upon which TCR beta VDJ and CDR3 profiling was performed. TCRdb fed the reads into MiXCR, producing one record per CDR3 protein. The sample records under 200,000 distinct CDR3 sequences, 55% to 70% being singletons. The sequencing input was sorted CD4+, CD8+, or CD8+CD57+ T cells (not recorded which) from PBMCs. These receptors were obtained from a human donor with severe aplastic anemia or a healthy control (not recorded which).

Notes on this clonotype: A much larger clonotype is one base distant, so this may be a read error. The rearrangement uses TRBV6-5 and TRBJ1-6, with D perhaps TRBD1 (5 bases). Germline V gene data show CDR1 as MNHEY and CDR2 as SVGAGI. V was pared by 6 bases and J by 9 bases, with 15 bases between. This CDR3 spans 14 amino acids. Here the CDR3 reads CASRRGPEGSPLHF. DNA for the CDR3: TGTGCCAGCAGGAGGGGTCCCGAGGGTTCACCCCTCCACTTT.

This clonotype was recorded once. V is TRBV5-1 and J is TRBJ2-2; no clear D gene. Trimming took 1 base from V and 5 from J, leaving 6 bases between them. The CDR3 sequence is 13 residues long. CDR1 SGHRS and CDR2 YFSETQ come from the germline V gene. The CDR3 DNA reads TGCGCCAGCAGCTTGACTGGAACCGGGGAGCTGTTTTTT. Amino acid sequence: CASSLTGTGELFF. Drawing the rest from reference TRBV5-1 and TRBJ2-2, the complete variable domain is KAGVTQTPRYLIKTRGQQVTLSCSPISGHRSVSWYQQTPGQGLQFLFEYFSETQRNKGNFPGRFSGRQFSNSRSEMNVSTLELGDSALYLCASSLTGTGELFFGEGSRLTVL.

J is TRBJ2-3 and V is TRBV5-1, with TRBD1 as a possible D gene (6 bases). CDR1 and CDR2 from the germline V gene are SGHRS and YFSETQ. The CDR3 loop spans 15 amino acids. The V gene lost 7 bases and the J gene lost 3 bases, with 18 bases spanning the gap. Written as DNA, the CDR3 is TGCGCCAGCGGAAAAACAGGGTATACGACAGATACGCAGTATTTT. Amino acid sequence: CASGKTGYTTDTQYF.

Worth noting for this clonotype: Possible read error: a much larger clone is one base away. CDR3 sequence: CASSYSRNYGSTF. The DNA for the CDR3 is TGTGCCAGCAGTTACAGTCGTAACTATGGCTCCACCTTC. The rearrangement links TRBV27 to TRBJ1-2; D is ambiguous. The length of the CDR3 is 13 residues. Germline V lookup: CDR1 MNHEY, CDR2 SMNVEV (reference sequence).

This chain links TRBV7-9 with TRBJ1-2; D not resolved. Germline V gene sequence: CDR1 SEHNR, CDR2 FQNEAQ (reference sequence). V was cut by 6 bases and J by 7 bases, with 18 bases left in between. This CDR3 is 14 amino acids long. The CDR3 region has the DNA TGTGCCAGCAGTTACTCGAGGGAGTTTGGTGGCTACACCTTC. As protein: CASSYSREFGGYTF.

The rearrangement uses TRBV9 and TRBJ2-2; D is unresolved. Germline loops: CDR1 SGDLS, CDR2 YYNGEE. This CDR3 spans 15 amino acids. Trimming shortened V by 0 bases and J by 1 base, and 7 bases separated the two germline ends. As DNA, the CDR3 is TGTGCCAGCAGCGTAGTCCCCGGGAACACCGGGGAGCTGTTTTTT. Its translation is CASSVVPGNTGELFF.

This clonotype was observed at least ten times. The V call is TRBV24-1, the J call TRBJ1-1; the match to TRBD1 covers 7 bases. Germline CDR1 is KGHDR and CDR2 is SFDVKD. The V segment lost 3 bases and the J segment 4 bases; nucleotides outside the gene matches: 4. This CDR3 comprises 14 residues. DNA of the CDR3: TGTGCCACCAGTGATCCCAACAGGGGCACTGAAGCTTTCTTT. Protein product: CATSDPNRGTEAFF.

This sequence joins TRBV20-1 and TRBJ2-7, with 8 bases aligning to TRBD1. The CDR3 extends over 15 amino acids. CDR1 is DFQATT, CDR2 SNEGSKA, per germline (reference sequence). V lost 5 bases, J lost 3 bases, and 12 bases stayed unmatched. In nucleotides, the CDR3 is TGCAGTGCTCGGAGGACAGGGCCGAGGTACTACGAGCAGTACTTC. Residues: CSARRTGPRYYEQYF.

This sequence joins TRBV20-1 and TRBJ1-2; D is unresolved. V was trimmed by 5 bases and J by 8 bases, leaving 18 bases between them. The CDR3 contains 13 residues. Germline CDR1 is DFQATT and CDR2 is SNEGSKA (reference sequence). CDR3 sequence (DNA): TGCAGTGCTGACCCTGAGCGGTCCTACGGCTACACCTTC. It encodes CSADPERSYGYTF.

This clonotype was counted many times. V usage is TRBV11-2 and J usage is TRBJ2-3, with 11 bases lining up with TRBD2. V was pared by 2 bases and J by 8 bases, with 6 bases of the junction left unmatched. From germline, CDR1 is SGHAT and CDR2 FQNNGV. This CDR3 has 15 amino acids. Here the CDR3 reads CASSLLAGGLGTQYF. The DNA for the CDR3 is TGTGCCAGCAGCTTATTAGCGGGGGGGCTCGGTACGCAGTATTTT.

The chain recombines TRBV14 with TRBJ2-7; 9 bases are a match to TRBD2. CDR3 length: 16 residues. The V segment lost 0 bases and the J segment 1 base; nucleotides outside the gene matches: 4. CDR1 is SGHDN, CDR2 FVKESK, per germline. CDR3 DNA sequence: TGTGCCAGCAGCCAAGATAGGGCGGGAGGGTCCTACGAGCAGTACTTC. This gives the protein CASSQDRAGGSYEQYF.

The chain is built from TRBV9 and TRBJ1-1, with D hard to call. V was pared by 4 bases and J by 8 bases, with 15 bases between. Germline V gives CDR1 SGDLS, CDR2 YYNGEE. This CDR3 is 13 amino acids long. DNA of the CDR3: TGTGCCAGCAGCTTACTCTGGTTGGCAGAAGCTTTCTTT. This gives the protein CASSLLWLAEAFF.

The chain couples TRBV7-9 to TRBJ2-3; TRBD2 might be the D (6 bases). The germline V gene has CDR1 SEHNR and CDR2 FQNEAQ (reference sequence). This CDR3 has 15 residues. V lost 5 bases and J 0 bases, leaving 12 bases between the germline ends. The CDR3 loop is CASSPPGVSTDTQYF. The DNA of the CDR3 is TGTGCCAGCAGCCCCCCGGGGGTGAGCACAGATACGCAGTATTTT. The full variable domain, its missing parts supplied by reference TRBV7-9 and TRBJ2-3, is DTGVSQNPRHKITKRGQNVTFRCDPISEHNRLYWYRQTLGQGPEFLTYFQNEAQLEKSRLLSDRFSAERPKGSFSTLEIQRTEQGDSAMYLCASSPPGVSTDTQYFGPGTRLTVL.

The rearrangement uses TRBV19 and TRBJ2-3, with TRBD2 identical over 11 bases. This CDR3 spans 15 amino acids. V gave up 4 bases and J gave up 8 bases; unmatched junction bases: 8. The germline gives CDR1 LNHDA, CDR2 SQIVND (reference sequence). This CDR3 is CASSSGLAGGTTQYF. The CDR3 DNA follows: TGTGCCAGTAGTAGCGGACTAGCGGGTGGTACTACGCAGTATTTT.

The CDR3 here is CAFPPLAGMETQYF. The CDR3 nucleotides are TGTGCCTTCCCACCTTTAGCGGGGATGGAGACCCAGTACTTC. The chain couples TRBV5-6 to TRBJ2-5; 8 positions match TRBD2. The CDR3 covers 14 residues. Germline V gives CDR1 SGHDT, CDR2 YYEEEE. With 10 bases clipped from V and 5 bases from J, the junction kept 13 bases outside the gene matches.

This clonotype was observed at least ten times. This chain joins TRBV7-3 and TRBJ2-5; tentatively, D is TRBD2 (5 bases). Germline values: CDR1 SGHTA, CDR2 FQGTGA. This CDR3 is 13 amino acids long. V was shortened by 5 bases and J by 1 base, with 8 bases between the two germline ends. Here the CDR3 reads CASSLGVQETQYF. CDR3 in DNA: TGTGCCAGCAGCCTCGGGGTCCAAGAGACCCAGTACTTC. The full variable domain, in which reference TRBV7-3 and TRBJ2-5 provide the parts outside the CDR3, is GAGVSQTPSNKVTEKGKYVELRCDPISGHTALYWYRQSLGQGPEFLIYFQGTGAADDSGLPNDRFFAVRPEGSVSTLKIQRTERGDSAVYLCASSLGVQETQYFGPGTRLLVL.

The gene calls are TRBV20-1 and TRBJ1-1; TRBD1 agrees at 7 bases. The trim removed 3 bases at V and 5 bases at J, leaving 9 bases unmatched. From germline, CDR1 is DFQATT and CDR2 SNEGSKA (reference sequence). CDR3 size: 14 residues. Here the CDR3 DNA reads TGCAGTGCTAGGATAGGGGGCGCGGGGACTGAAGCTTTCTTT. Its protein is CSARIGGAGTEAFF.